Each of the 31 T cell receptor beta chains below was sequenced from the same sample in a study of CD8 T cells in ankylosing spondylitis. TCRdb ran MiXCR on the 5' RACE reads and lists one entry per CDR3 protein. The sample lists just under 350,000 distinct CDR3 sequences, approximately 14% occurring once. Sequenced sample: blood, either unsorted or a sorted T cell fraction (not recorded which). The receptors were sampled from a male donor with ankylosing spondylitis or in good health (not recorded which).

CDR3 sequence reads: CASRRTGLAYEQYF. Here the CDR3 DNA reads TGTGCCAGCCGACGGACAGGGCTCGCCTACGAGCAGTACTTC. This chain links TRBV27 with TRBJ2-7, with 8 bases fitting TRBD1. Germline V gene data show CDR1 as MNHEY and CDR2 as SMNVEV (reference sequence). The CDR3 is made up of 14 amino acids. Trimming at V came to 8 bases and at J to 2 bases, leaving 8 bases not matched to a gene.

This clonotype was seen at least ten times. The chain recombines TRBV11-2 with TRBJ2-3; 8 positions match TRBD1. The CDR3 sequence is 15 residues long. Looked up from germline, CDR1 is SGHAT and CDR2 is FQNNGV. V gave up 4 bases and J gave up 2 bases; unmatched junction bases: 5. The CDR3 spells CASSSQGAPTDTQYF. The CDR3 nucleotides read TGTGCCAGCAGCTCCCAGGGGGCCCCCACAGATACGCAGTATTTT.

This clonotype was counted a few times. The gene calls are TRBV21-1 and TRBJ2-4; whether TRBD1, the table's D call, matches the DNA was not checked. TRBV21-1 is labeled a pseudogene. This CDR3 is built from 18 residues. The chain's CDR3 is CASSRPGQSTRAKNIQYF. As DNA, the CDR3 is TGTGCCAGCAGCAGACCGGGACAGTCCACGAGGGCCAAAAACATTCAGTACTTC.

The chain joins TRBV12-3 or TRBV12-4 to TRBJ1-2; D is possibly TRBD1 (6 bases). The length of the CDR3 is 15 residues. The V end was cut by 2 bases, the J end by 8 bases, with 18 bases between. CDR3 nucleotides: TGTGCCAGCAGTTTAAGGGCTTCGGGGGGCCGGGGCTACACCTTC. It translates to CASSLRASGGRGYTF.

This clonotype was seen a few times. The rearrangement uses TRBV3-1 and TRBJ2-4, with TRBD1 as a possible D gene (6 bases). CDR3 length: 15 residues. Germline lookup yields CDR1 LGHDT and CDR2 YNNKEL (reference sequence). Between the trimmed V and J ends, which lost 1 base and 3 bases, there was a span of 10 bases. The CDR3 DNA reads TGTGCCAGCAGCCAAGTTGCGACAGGCAAAAACATTCAGTACTTC. Translating it yields CASSQVATGKNIQYF.

The sample holds a few counts of this clonotype. The chain carries TRBV29-1 and TRBJ2-5; 7 positions match TRBD1. This CDR3 spans 13 amino acids. V shed 4 bases and J 5 bases; nucleotides not matched to a gene: 7. Germline V lookup: CDR1 SQVTM, CDR2 ANQGSEA. The CDR3 sequence: CSVGQGSKETQYF. The CDR3 coding sequence is TGCAGCGTTGGACAGGGAAGTAAGGAGACCCAGTACTTC.

This clonotype was found a few times. This rearrangement joins TRBV2 to TRBJ2-3; no firm D call. The CDR3 spans 15 residues. Trimming removed 1 base from V and 4 bases from J, with 12 bases in between. The V gene's germline CDR1 is SNHLY and CDR2 FYNNEI. The CDR3 sequence is CASSEDFSVADTQYF. For the CDR3, the DNA is TGTGCCAGCAGTGAAGACTTCTCGGTGGCAGATACGCAGTATTTT.

The chain is built from TRBV12-3 or TRBV12-4 and TRBJ2-3, with D maybe TRBD2 (6 bases). This CDR3 spans 17 amino acids. V lost 0 bases and J 0 bases, leaving 13 bases between the germline ends. In DNA, the CDR3 is TGTGCCAGCAGTTTAGCTGGTAGCGGCACTAGCACAGATACGCAGTATTTT. It yields the protein CASSLAGSGTSTDTQYF.

This clonotype appeared a few times. The rearrangement joins TRBV12-3 or TRBV12-4 to TRBJ1-5, with D possibly matching TRBD1 (5 bases). Trimming removed 3 bases from V and 0 bases from J, with 15 bases in between. This CDR3 has 17 amino acids. CDR3 sequence: CASSLNAGTYSNQPQHF. The CDR3 bases are TGTGCCAGCAGTTTGAATGCAGGGACGTATAGCAATCAGCCCCAGCATTTT.

This clonotype was observed a few times. The chain uses TRBV2 and TRBJ2-3; D not resolved. V lost 11 bases and J lost 2, with 20 bases in between. Germline CDR1 is SNHLY and CDR2 is FYNNEI. This CDR3 has 15 residues. CDR3 nucleotides: TGTGCCGGATCCCCCCCCGGATCTTCCACAGATACGCAGTATTTT. It translates to CAGSPPGSSTDTQYF. The entire variable domain, with the rest obtained from reference TRBV2 and TRBJ2-3, is as follows: EPEVTQTPSHQVTQMGQEVILRCVPISNHLYFYWYRQILGQKVEFLVSFYNNEISEKSEIFDDQFSVERPDGSNFTLKIRSTKLEDSAMYFCAGSPPGSSTDTQYFGPGTRLTVL.

The chain recombines TRBV27 with TRBJ2-1; D unclear. The CDR3 is 13 amino acids. CDR1 is MNHEY, CDR2 SMNVEV, per germline (reference sequence). V was cut by 2 bases and J by 8 bases, with 10 bases left in between. CDR3 in amino acids: CASSLQRTDEQFF. CDR3 coding DNA: TGTGCCAGCAGTTTACAGCGTACGGATGAGCAGTTCTTC.

The CDR3 is CASTLSGSSYNEQFF. CDR3 nucleotide sequence: TGTGCCAGCACCCTTAGCGGAAGCTCCTACAATGAGCAGTTCTTC. The chain employs TRBV12-3 or TRBV12-4 and TRBJ2-1; perhaps TRBD2 as D (6 bases). CDR3 length: 15 residues. V gave up 7 bases and J gave up 0 bases, with 13 bases separating them.

This clonotype appeared many times. This rearrangement joins TRBV14 to TRBJ2-6; D is uncertain. Germline V gene data show CDR1 as SGHDN and CDR2 as FVKESK. The length of the CDR3 is 17 residues. V was pared by 2 bases and J by 2 bases, with 13 bases between. The CDR3 reads CASSQLLGQAGANVLTF. Written as DNA, the CDR3 is TGTGCCAGCAGCCAACTACTGGGCCAGGCTGGGGCCAACGTCCTGACTTTC.

This chain connects TRBV3-1 to TRBJ2-6, with D possibly matching TRBD1 (6 bases). V shed 10 bases and J shed 2 bases, with 15 bases lying between them. The CDR3 runs 15 residues. Germline V gene data show CDR1 as LGHDT and CDR2 as YNNKEL (reference sequence). In nucleotides, the CDR3 is TGTGCCACCTGCAAGCAGGGGCCTGGGGCCAACGTCCTGACTTTC. It is translated as CATCKQGPGANVLTF.

The V call is TRBV5-1, the J call TRBJ1-1; D perhaps matches TRBD1 (6 bases). This CDR3 spans 14 amino acids. In germline, CDR1 is SGHRS, CDR2 YFSETQ. V was cut by 4 bases and J by 4 bases, with 14 bases left in between. Written as DNA, the CDR3 is TGCGCCAGCAGCACCCGCAGGGGAGGCACTGAAGCTTTCTTT. Its protein product is CASSTRRGGTEAFF.

This clonotype has just a few counts. V gene TRBV12-3 or TRBV12-4 combines with J gene TRBJ1-1, with 9 bases identical to TRBD1. The CDR3 consists of 15 residues. Trimming took 7 bases from V and 5 from J; bases not matched to a gene: 11. In nucleotides, the CDR3 is TGTGCCAGCACCTCAGGGGGGACAGGGCGGACTGAAGCTTTCTTT. Protein: CASTSGGTGRTEAFF.

This sequence joins TRBV20-1 and TRBJ2-1; D may be TRBD1 or TRBD2 (6 bases each). There are 15 residues in the CDR3. V dropped 6 bases and J dropped 0 bases, with 15 bases sitting between them. Germline V CDR1 and CDR2: DFQATT, SNEGSKA (reference sequence). The CDR3 region is CSARGGPSSYNEQFF. CDR3 in DNA: TGCAGTGCCCGAGGGGGGCCTAGCTCCTACAATGAGCAGTTCTTC.

The J gene is TRBJ1-5, the V gene TRBV12-3 or TRBV12-4; 10 positions match TRBD1. After removal of 3 bases from V and 1 base from J, the junction contained 3 bases not matched to a gene. The length of the CDR3 is 16 residues. The CDR3, as DNA: TGTGCCAGCAGTTTTGGACAGGGGGGGAGCAATCAGCCCCAGCATTTT. Translating it yields CASSFGQGGSNQPQHF.

The V and J genes are TRBV4-2 and TRBJ2-1; 13 positions agree with TRBD2. The length of the CDR3 is 19 residues. The V and J ends lost 0 bases and 12 bases, in that order; junction bases with no gene match: 17. In germline, CDR1 is LGHNA, CDR2 YNFKEQ. CDR3 loop: CASSQDPFGFGLAGVRQFF. CDR3 nucleotide sequence: TGTGCCAGCAGCCAAGATCCCTTTGGGTTCGGACTAGCGGGAGTCCGGCAGTTCTTC.

This clonotype was seen a handful of times. The J gene is TRBJ1-3, the V gene TRBV5-1, with D maybe TRBD1 (6 bases). The CDR3 consists of 16 residues. The germline CDR1 and CDR2 sequences are SGHRS and YFSETQ. Trimming stripped 4 bases from V and 0 bases from J, with 14 bases between. CDR3 nucleotides: TGCGCCAGCAGCGGATATTTGACAGGCTCTGGAAACACCATATATTTT. Translating it yields CASSGYLTGSGNTIYF.

This clonotype was seen at least ten times. V and J are TRBV5-1 and TRBJ2-3; perhaps TRBD2 as D (5 bases). Germline-derived CDR1 and CDR2 are SGHRS and YFSETQ. Trimming pared 4 bases from V and 2 bases from J, leaving 11 bases between. CDR3 length: 14 residues. Here the CDR3 reads CASSPGLFTDTQYF. The DNA of the CDR3 is TGCGCCAGCAGCCCAGGACTGTTCACAGATACGCAGTATTTT.

This clonotype turned up a few times. The rearrangement links TRBV20-1 to TRBJ2-1; tentative D call: TRBD1 (7 bases). The V gene lost 3 bases and the J gene lost 3 bases, with 12 bases spanning the gap. CDR1 and CDR2 (germline): DFQATT, SNEGSKA (reference sequence). The CDR3 length is 14 residues. The CDR3 protein is CSARRQGLYNEQFF. CDR3 DNA sequence: TGCAGTGCTAGGAGACAGGGACTCTACAATGAGCAGTTCTTC.

In this sample, this clonotype turned up a few times. The chain employs TRBV24-1 and TRBJ1-2; D remains ambiguous. The CDR3 extends over 14 amino acids. The germline V gene encodes CDR1 KGHDR and CDR2 SFDVKD. The ends were cut back, 3 bases at V and 1 base at J, with 8 bases in the middle. In DNA, the CDR3 is TGTGCCACCAGTGATGGTAATCATAACTATGGCTACACCTTC. Amino acids: CATSDGNHNYGYTF.

The rearrangement uses TRBV20-1 and TRBJ2-3; D gene unclear. V was cut by 3 bases and J by 2 bases, with 9 bases left in between. CDR3 size: 13 residues. Germline V gene data show CDR1 as DFQATT and CDR2 as SNEGSKA (reference sequence). In nucleotides, the CDR3 is TGCAGTGCTAGTGAGCTATACACAGATACGCAGTATTTT. Amino acids: CSASELYTDTQYF.

The chain carries TRBV10-1 and TRBJ1-2; 10 nucleotides line up with TRBD1. This CDR3 spans 14 amino acids. The J segment lost 4 bases and the V segment lost 11 bases, leaving 10 bases of the junction unmatched. CDR1 and CDR2 from the germline V gene are WNHNN and SYGVQD (reference sequence). The CDR3 coding sequence is TGCGCCTCCTGCCCCGGGACAGGGGTCTATGGCTACACCTTC. Its protein is CASCPGTGVYGYTF.

There are a few counts of this clonotype. V gene TRBV20-1 combines with J gene TRBJ2-5; no reliable D call. This CDR3 is built from 13 residues. V lost 2 bases and J 1 base, leaving 8 bases between the germline ends. Germline V gives CDR1 DFQATT, CDR2 SNEGSKA (reference sequence). The CDR3 loop reads CSARTDPQETQYF. The CDR3 coding sequence is TGCAGTGCTAGAACTGACCCCCAAGAGACCCAGTACTTC.

This rearrangement joins TRBV6-1 to TRBJ2-7; D is unclear. In germline, CDR1 is MNHNS, CDR2 SASEGT. V gave up 6 bases and J gave up 2 bases, with 8 bases separating them. The length of the CDR3 is 12 residues. The CDR3: CASRKEAYEQYF. CDR3 in DNA: TGTGCCAGCAGGAAGGAAGCCTACGAGCAGTACTTC.

The rearrangement uses TRBV5-1 and TRBJ2-7; 9 positions agree with TRBD1. V was clipped by 0 bases and J by 2 bases; unmatched bases: 6. The CDR3 is made up of 16 amino acids. The germline V gene has CDR1 SGHRS and CDR2 YFSETQ. DNA of the CDR3: TGCGCCAGCAGCTTGGAGGCGGGACAGGGCACCTACGAGCAGTACTTC. Translated: CASSLEAGQGTYEQYF.

Written as DNA, the CDR3 is TGTGCCAGCAGAGCCCGGGACAGCTCCTACGAGCAGTACTTC. This translates into CASRARDSSYEQYF. This chain connects TRBV9 to TRBJ2-7; 7 nucleotides agree with TRBD1. The germline CDR1 and CDR2 sequences are SGDLS and YYNGEE. The CDR3 sequence is 14 residues long. With V trimmed by 5 bases and J by 0 bases, 5 bases remained unmatched.

There are a few counts of this clonotype. The chain joins TRBV6-1 to TRBJ1-6; D unclear. The CDR3 has 14 amino acids. V was pared by 1 base and J by 9 bases, with 10 bases between. CDR1 is MNHNS, CDR2 SASEGT, per germline. The CDR3 DNA reads as TGTGCCAGCAGTGAAGACCCCCGAACTTCACCCCTCCACTTT. Its protein product is CASSEDPRTSPLHF.

In its sample, this clonotype was seen a few times. The chain employs TRBV20-1 and TRBJ2-7; TRBD1 matches at 7 bases. Germline trimming cut 6 bases from V and 2 bases from J; bases unmatched to any gene: 7. This CDR3 region has 13 residues. CDR1 is DFQATT and CDR2 is SNEGSKA in the germline V gene (reference sequence). CDR3 in amino acids: CSAVGQWAYEQYF. CDR3 in DNA: TGCAGTGCCGTGGGACAGTGGGCCTACGAGCAGTACTTC.